This TCR beta chain is from a study of cytomegalovirus exposure and HLA in healthy donors. This CDR3 has 15 amino acids. Unmatched junction bases numbered 8, after V lost 7 bases and J lost 3 bases. Germline-derived CDR1 and CDR2 are SGHTA and FQGNSA. The donors gave bone marrow, and they were healthy. Findings of the study overall: For TCR beta chains, V- and J-gene trimming was later linked to a missense DCLRE1C variant. Earlier results showed most TCR beta V segments being productive about 87% or about 30% of the time. Across HLA loci, a later analysis found differing TCR association rates, with DRB1 most and HLA-C fewest.

Regarding this clone: Its antigen is unidentified.

Researchers ran the PCR with 60 Vbeta and 13 Jbeta primers. Produced via immunoSEQ multiplex PCR; TCRdb's table is partial and in-frame only. Its listing shows fewer than 85,000 clones. The chain joins TRBV7-2 to TRBJ2-1; 8 bases fit TRBD1. The receptor was isolated from a woman aged 40 to 49 in good health and CMV-seropositive. The source material was PBMCs. The CDR3 region has the DNA TGTGCCAGCATGCCCCCGGGACAGGTCTACAATGAGCAGTTCTTC. Protein product: CASMPPGQVYNEQFF.